The T cell receptor (beta chain) described here comes from a study of cytomegalovirus exposure and HLA in healthy donors. Points from the study as a whole: Presence/absence results assume similar sequencing depth per donor, which may not hold.

The CDR3 is 20 residues long. Germline assignment: CDR1 LNHDA and CDR2 SQIVND (reference sequence). With 6 bases clipped from V and 3 bases from J, the junction kept 18 bases outside the gene matches. Worth noting for this clone: Its antigen is undetermined.

Primers included in the PCR were 60 Vbeta and 13 Jbeta primers. Using immunoSEQ multiplex PCR, the repertoire was profiled, and TCRdb retains in-frame clones only, with some absent. The table has roughly 120,000 clones, over 75% seen once. This TCR was sampled from a woman aged 18-30 years in good health and CMV-seronegative. Material for sequencing was PBMCs. The chain combines TRBV19 with TRBJ2-3, with TRBD2 matching over 13 bases. The CDR3 region is CASRLSTWTSGSTRTDTQYF. The DNA for the CDR3 is TGTGCCAGTAGGCTAAGTACGTGGACTAGCGGGAGTACGAGAACAGATACGCAGTATTTT.